A single sample gave rise to the 4 T cell receptor beta chains below, sequenced in a study of cytomegalovirus exposure and HLA in healthy donors. 60 Vbeta and 13 Jbeta primers were used in PCR. The table came from immunoSEQ multiplex PCR; TCRdb's copy has only in-frame clones and leaves some out. The sample contains fewer than 250,000 clones, over 60% of which appear only once. Sequencing input: PBMCs. The receptors here all came from a woman in her thirties or forties in good health and CMV-seronegative.

The chain is built from TRBV27 and TRBJ1-2, with D tentatively TRBD1 (5 bases). With 10 bases removed from V and 8 bases from J, the gap between germline ends came to 35 bases. This CDR3 spans 18 amino acids. Germline CDR1 MNHEY, CDR2 SMNVEV (reference sequence). CDR3 protein: CATRKPGSGSSWGFGYTF. The CDR3 region has the DNA TGTGCCACACGAAAGCCGGGGTCCGGGAGTTCGTGGGGGTTCGGCTACACCTTC.

V gene TRBV6-1 combines with J gene TRBJ2-3; 8 positions agree with TRBD1. The germline CDR1 and CDR2 sequences are MNHNS and SASEGT. V trimming: 0 bases; J trimming: 6 bases; junction bases outside the gene matches: 20. This CDR3 spans 20 amino acids. This chain's CDR3 is CASSEAGRGRVGGKGDTQYF. DNA of the CDR3: TGTGCCAGCAGTGAAGCGGGCAGGGGGCGTGTGGGCGGAAAGGGGGATACGCAGTATTTT.

This chain links TRBV29-1 with TRBJ1-4, with D tentatively TRBD1 (5 bases). The CDR3 runs to 12 residues. V lost 8 bases to trimming and J lost 6 bases, with 13 bases between them. Germline assignment: CDR1 SQVTM and CDR2 ANQGSEA. The CDR3 loop is CSTPGQDEKLFF. The CDR3 DNA is TGCAGCACGCCAGGGCAAGATGAAAAACTGTTTTTT. Full variable domain (missing parts from reference TRBV29-1 and TRBJ1-4): SAVISQKPSRDICQRGTSLTIQCQVDSQVTMMFWYRQQPGQSLTLIATANQGSEATYESGFVIDKFPISRPNLTFSTLTVSNMSPEDSSIYLCSTPGQDEKLFFGSGTQLSVL.

V usage is TRBV6-1 and J usage is TRBJ2-7; TRBD1 agrees at 8 bases. The germline CDR1 and CDR2 sequences are MNHNS and SASEGT. This CDR3 is built from 14 residues. Unmatched junction bases numbered 8, after V lost 5 bases and J lost 5 bases. Here the CDR3 DNA reads TGTGCCAGCAGTTCTGGACAGGGATTGAACGAGCAGTACTTC. It translates to CASSSGQGLNEQYF.